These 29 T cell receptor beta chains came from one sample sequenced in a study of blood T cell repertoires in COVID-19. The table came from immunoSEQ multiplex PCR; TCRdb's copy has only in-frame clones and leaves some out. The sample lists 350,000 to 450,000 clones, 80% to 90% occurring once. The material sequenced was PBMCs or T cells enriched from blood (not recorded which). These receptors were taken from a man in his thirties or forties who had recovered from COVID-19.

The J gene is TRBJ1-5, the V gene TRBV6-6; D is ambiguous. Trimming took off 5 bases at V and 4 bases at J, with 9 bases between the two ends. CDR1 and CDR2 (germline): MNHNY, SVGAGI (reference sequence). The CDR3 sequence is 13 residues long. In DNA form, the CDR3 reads TGTGCCAGCAGTGGGCATGTAAATCAGCCCCAGCATTTT. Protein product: CASSGHVNQPQHF.

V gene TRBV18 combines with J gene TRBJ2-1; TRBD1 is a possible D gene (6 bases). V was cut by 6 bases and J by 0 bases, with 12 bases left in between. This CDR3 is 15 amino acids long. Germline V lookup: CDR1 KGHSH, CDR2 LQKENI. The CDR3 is CASSEQGSSYNEQFF. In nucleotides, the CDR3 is TGTGCCAGCTCGGAGCAGGGGAGCTCCTACAATGAGCAGTTCTTC.

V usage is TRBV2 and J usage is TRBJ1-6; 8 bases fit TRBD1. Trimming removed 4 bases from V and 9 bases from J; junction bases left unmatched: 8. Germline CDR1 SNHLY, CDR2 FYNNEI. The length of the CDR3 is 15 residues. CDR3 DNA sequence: TGTGCCAGCAGTGTAGAGGGGACAGGTCGTTCACCCCTCCACTTT. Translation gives CASSVEGTGRSPLHF.

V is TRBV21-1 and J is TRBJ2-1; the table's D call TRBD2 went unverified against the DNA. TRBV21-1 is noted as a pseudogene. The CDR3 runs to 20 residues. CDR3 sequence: CASSKGDSGEAHGVDNEQFF. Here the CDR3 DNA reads TGTGCCAGCAGCAAAGGGGATAGCGGGGAGGCCCACGGGGTGGACAATGAGCAGTTCTTC.

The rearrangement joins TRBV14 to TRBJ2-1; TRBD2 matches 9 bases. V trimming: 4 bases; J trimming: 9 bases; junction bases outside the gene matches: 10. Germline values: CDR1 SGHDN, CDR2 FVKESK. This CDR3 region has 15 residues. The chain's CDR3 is CASSPGTSFWVEQFF. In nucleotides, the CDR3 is TGTGCCAGCAGCCCGGGGACTAGCTTTTGGGTTGAGCAGTTCTTC.

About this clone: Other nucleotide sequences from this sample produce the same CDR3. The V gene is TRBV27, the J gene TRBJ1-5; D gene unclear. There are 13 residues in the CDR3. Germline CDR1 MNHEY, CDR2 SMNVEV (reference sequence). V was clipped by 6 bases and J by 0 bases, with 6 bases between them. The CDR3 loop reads CASSFYSNQPQHF. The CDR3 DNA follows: TGTGCCAGCAGCTTTTATAGCAATCAGCCCCAGCATTTT.

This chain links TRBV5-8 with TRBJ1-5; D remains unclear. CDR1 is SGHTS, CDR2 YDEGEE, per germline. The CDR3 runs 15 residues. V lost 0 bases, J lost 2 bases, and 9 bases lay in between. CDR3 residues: CASSLGGYGNQPQHF. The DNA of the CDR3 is TGTGCCAGCAGCTTGGGCGGTTACGGCAATCAGCCCCAGCATTTT.

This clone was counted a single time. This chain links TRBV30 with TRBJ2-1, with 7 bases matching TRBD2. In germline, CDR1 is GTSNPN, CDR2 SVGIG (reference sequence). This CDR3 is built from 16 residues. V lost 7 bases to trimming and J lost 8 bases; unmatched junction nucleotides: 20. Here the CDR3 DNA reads TGTGCCTCGAGCCCCCCGGGGAGCGGGACCAGCGATGAGCAGTTCTTC. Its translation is CASSPPGSGTSDEQFF.

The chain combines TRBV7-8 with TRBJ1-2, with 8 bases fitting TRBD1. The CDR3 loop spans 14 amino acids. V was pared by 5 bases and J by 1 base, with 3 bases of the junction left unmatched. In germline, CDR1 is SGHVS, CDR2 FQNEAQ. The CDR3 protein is CASSATGVNYGYTF. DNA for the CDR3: TGTGCCAGCAGCGCGACAGGGGTTAACTATGGCTACACCTTC.

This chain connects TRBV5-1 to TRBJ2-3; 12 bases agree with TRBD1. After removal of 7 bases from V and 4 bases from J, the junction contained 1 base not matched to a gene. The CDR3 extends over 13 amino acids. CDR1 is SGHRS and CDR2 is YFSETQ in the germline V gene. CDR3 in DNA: TGCGCCAGCGGGACAGGGGGCTCAGATACGCAGTATTTT. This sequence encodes CASGTGGSDTQYF. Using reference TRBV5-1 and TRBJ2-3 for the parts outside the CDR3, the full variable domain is KAGVTQTPRYLIKTRGQQVTLSCSPISGHRSVSWYQQTPGQGLQFLFEYFSETQRNKGNFPGRFSGRQFSNSRSEMNVSTLELGDSALYLCASGTGGSDTQYFGPGTRLTVL.

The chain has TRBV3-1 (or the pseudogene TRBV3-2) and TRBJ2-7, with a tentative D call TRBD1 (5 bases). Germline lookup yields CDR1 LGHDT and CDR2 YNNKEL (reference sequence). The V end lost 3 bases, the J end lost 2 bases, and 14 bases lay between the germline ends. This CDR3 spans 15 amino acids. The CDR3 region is CASSQFSDRTYEQYF. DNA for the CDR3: TGTGCCAGCAGCCAGTTCTCCGACAGAACCTACGAGCAGTACTTC.

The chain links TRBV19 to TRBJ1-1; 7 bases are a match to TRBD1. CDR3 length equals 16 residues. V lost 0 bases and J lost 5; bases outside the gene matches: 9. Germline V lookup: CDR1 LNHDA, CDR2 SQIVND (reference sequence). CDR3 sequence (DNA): TGTGCCAGTAGTATAGATTTTAAGGGGGCGCCGACTGAAGCTTTCTTT. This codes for CASSIDFKGAPTEAFF.

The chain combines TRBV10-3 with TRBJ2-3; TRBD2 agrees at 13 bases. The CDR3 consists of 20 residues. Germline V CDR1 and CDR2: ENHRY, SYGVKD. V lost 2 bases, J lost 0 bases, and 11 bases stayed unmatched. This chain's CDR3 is CAISEQWTSGRGVSTDTQYF. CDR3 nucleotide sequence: TGTGCCATCAGTGAGCAATGGACTAGCGGGAGAGGGGTAAGCACAGATACGCAGTATTTT.

Here the CDR3 reads CASSPGQGYYEQYF. The CDR3, as DNA: TGTGCCAGCTCACCGGGACAGGGATACTACGAGCAGTACTTC. The chain carries TRBV18 and TRBJ2-7; the match to TRBD1 covers 9 bases. Germline CDR1 reads KGHSH; CDR2 reads LQKENI. The CDR3 has 14 amino acids. V lost 3 bases and J lost 3; bases outside the gene matches: 3.

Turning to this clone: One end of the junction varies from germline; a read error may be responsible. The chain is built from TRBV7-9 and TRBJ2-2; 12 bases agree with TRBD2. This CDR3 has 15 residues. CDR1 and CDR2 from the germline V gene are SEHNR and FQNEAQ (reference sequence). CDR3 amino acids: CASSLAGGATGELFF. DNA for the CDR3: TGTGCCAGCAGCCTAGCGGGAGGGGCCACCGGGGAGCTGTTTTTT.

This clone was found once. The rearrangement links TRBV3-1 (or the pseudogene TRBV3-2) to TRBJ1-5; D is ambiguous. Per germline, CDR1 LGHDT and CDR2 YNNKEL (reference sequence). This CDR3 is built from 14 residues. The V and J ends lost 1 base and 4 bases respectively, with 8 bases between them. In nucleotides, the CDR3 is TGTGCCAGCAGCCAAGCCGGGGATAATCAGCCCCAGCATTTT. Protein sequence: CASSQAGDNQPQHF.

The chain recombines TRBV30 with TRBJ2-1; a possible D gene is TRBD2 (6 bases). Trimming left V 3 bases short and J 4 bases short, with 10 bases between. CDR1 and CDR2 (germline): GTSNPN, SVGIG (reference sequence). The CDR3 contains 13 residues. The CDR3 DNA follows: TGTGCCTGGAGGCGGGACTTTTACAATGAGCAGTTCTTC. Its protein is CAWRRDFYNEQFF.

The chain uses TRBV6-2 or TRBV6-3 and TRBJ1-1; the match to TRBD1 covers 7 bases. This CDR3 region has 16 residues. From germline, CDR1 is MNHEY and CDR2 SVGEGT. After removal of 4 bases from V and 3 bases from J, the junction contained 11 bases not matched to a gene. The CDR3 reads CASSSRDGTEYTEAFF. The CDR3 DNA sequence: TGTGCCAGCAGTTCAAGAGACGGGACAGAGTACACTGAAGCTTTCTTT.

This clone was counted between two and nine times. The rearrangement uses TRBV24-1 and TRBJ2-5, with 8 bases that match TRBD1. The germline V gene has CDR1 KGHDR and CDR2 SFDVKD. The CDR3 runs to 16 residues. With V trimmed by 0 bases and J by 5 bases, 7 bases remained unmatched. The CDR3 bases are TGTGCCACCAGTGATTTGCCCCGGACAGGGACGGAGACCCAGTACTTC. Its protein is CATSDLPRTGTETQYF.

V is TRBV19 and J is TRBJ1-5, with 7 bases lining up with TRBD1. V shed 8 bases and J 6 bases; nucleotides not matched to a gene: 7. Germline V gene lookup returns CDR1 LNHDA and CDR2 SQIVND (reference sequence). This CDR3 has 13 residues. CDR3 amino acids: CASATGKGQPQHF. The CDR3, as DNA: TGTGCCAGTGCGACAGGGAAGGGTCAGCCCCAGCATTTT. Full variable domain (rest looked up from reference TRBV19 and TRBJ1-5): DGGITQSPKYLFRKEGQNVTLSCEQNLNHDAMYWYRQDPGQGLRLIYYSQIVNDFQKGDIAEGYSVSREKKESFPLTVTSAQKNPTAFYLCASATGKGQPQHFGDGTRLSIL.

In nucleotides, the CDR3 is TGTGCCAGTAGTGGAGGACAGGGTTATCAGCCCCAGCATTTT. Translation: CASSGGQGYQPQHF. The chain uses TRBV19 and TRBJ1-5; 8 bases agree with TRBD1. This CDR3 is built from 14 residues. CDR1 is LNHDA, CDR2 SQIVND, per germline (reference sequence). The ends lost 5 bases at V and 5 bases at J; junction bases unmatched: 5.

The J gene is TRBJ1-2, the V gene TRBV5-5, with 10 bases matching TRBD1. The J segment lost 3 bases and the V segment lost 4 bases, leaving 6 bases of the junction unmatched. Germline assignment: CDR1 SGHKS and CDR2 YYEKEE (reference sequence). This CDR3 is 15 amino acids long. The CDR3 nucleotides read TGTGCCAGCAGCCGACAGGGGGCGCACGACTATGGCTACACCTTC. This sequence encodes CASSRQGAHDYGYTF.

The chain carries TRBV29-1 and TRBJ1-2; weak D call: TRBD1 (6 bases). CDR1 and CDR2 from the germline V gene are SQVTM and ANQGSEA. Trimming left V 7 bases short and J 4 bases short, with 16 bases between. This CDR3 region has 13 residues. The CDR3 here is CSAVPGTPYGYTF. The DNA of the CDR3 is TGCAGCGCCGTGCCTGGGACACCCTATGGCTACACCTTC.

CDR3 bases: TGTGCCAGCAGCATACCGACAAGGGGAAACACCATATATTTT. Translating gives CASSIPTRGNTIYF. V usage is TRBV5-6 and J usage is TRBJ1-3, with no clear D. V lost 4 bases and J lost 4, with 12 bases in between. The length of the CDR3 is 14 residues. CDR1 and CDR2 from the germline V gene are SGHDT and YYEEEE.

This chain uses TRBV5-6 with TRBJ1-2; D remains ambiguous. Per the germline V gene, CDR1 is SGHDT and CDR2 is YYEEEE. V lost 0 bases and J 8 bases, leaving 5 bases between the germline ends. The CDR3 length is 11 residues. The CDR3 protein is CASSLGVGYTF. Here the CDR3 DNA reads TGTGCCAGCAGCTTGGGAGTCGGCTACACCTTC.

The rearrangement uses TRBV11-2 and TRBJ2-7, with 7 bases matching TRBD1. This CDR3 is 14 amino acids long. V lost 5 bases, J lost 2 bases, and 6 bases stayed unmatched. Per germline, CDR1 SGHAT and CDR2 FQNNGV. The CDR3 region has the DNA TGTGCCAGCAGCAACCCGGGACAGACCTACGAGCAGTACTTC. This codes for CASSNPGQTYEQYF.

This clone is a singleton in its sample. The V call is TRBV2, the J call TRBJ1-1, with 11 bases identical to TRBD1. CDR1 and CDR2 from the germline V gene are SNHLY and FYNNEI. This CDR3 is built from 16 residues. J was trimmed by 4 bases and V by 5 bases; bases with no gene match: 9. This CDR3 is CASSSGTGGWGTEAFF. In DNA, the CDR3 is TGTGCCAGCAGTTCCGGGACAGGGGGTTGGGGCACTGAAGCTTTCTTT.

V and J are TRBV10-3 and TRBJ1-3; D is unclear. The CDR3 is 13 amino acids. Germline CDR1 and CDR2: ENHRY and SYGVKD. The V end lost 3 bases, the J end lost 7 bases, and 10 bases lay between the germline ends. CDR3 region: CAISDGVANTIYF. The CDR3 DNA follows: TGTGCCATCAGTGACGGGGTAGCTAACACCATATATTTT.

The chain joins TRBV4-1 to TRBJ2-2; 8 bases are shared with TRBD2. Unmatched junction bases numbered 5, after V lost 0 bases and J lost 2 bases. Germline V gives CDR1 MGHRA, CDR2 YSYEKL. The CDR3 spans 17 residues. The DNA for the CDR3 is TGCGCCAGCAGCCAAGATGGGGGACTAGGCAACACCGGGGAGCTGTTTTTT. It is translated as CASSQDGGLGNTGELFF.